A single sample gave rise to the 28 T cell receptor beta chains below, sequenced in a study of T cell responses to AZD1222 COVID-19 vaccine. Sequenced by immunoSEQ multiplex PCR; TCRdb stores in-frame clones only, minus some. The data hold some 50,000 clones, with approximately 84% observed a single time. This sample comprised peripheral blood, obtained on day 0 of AZD1222 vaccination. Receptor source: an adult in good health.

The CDR3: CASSMDVSNQPQHF. CDR3 sequence (DNA): TGTGCCAGCAGTATGGACGTCAGCAATCAGCCCCAGCATTTT. The chain uses TRBV7-2 and TRBJ1-5; D is uncertain. The CDR3 extends over 14 amino acids. Germline CDR1 SGHTA, CDR2 FQGNSA. Trimming removed 6 bases from V and 1 base from J, with 10 bases in between.

The chain is built from TRBV30 and TRBJ2-3; 14 bases are a match to TRBD2. Germline trimming cut 3 bases from V and 3 bases from J; bases unmatched to any gene: 2. Germline V gene data show CDR1 as GTSNPN and CDR2 as SVGIG (reference sequence). This CDR3 is 15 amino acids long. The CDR3 loop reads CAWSGTSGRTDTQYF. CDR3 nucleotides: TGTGCCTGGAGCGGGACTAGCGGGAGAACAGATACGCAGTATTTT.

The rearrangement links TRBV7-3 to TRBJ2-1, with D hard to call. V was cut by 4 bases and J by 9 bases, with 10 bases left in between. CDR1 and CDR2 from the germline V gene are SGHTA and FQGTGA. CDR3 length equals 12 residues. For the CDR3, the DNA is TGTGCCAGCAGCTCCGGTTCGGGTGAGCAGTTCTTC. Amino acids: CASSSGSGEQFF.

This chain connects TRBV4-1 to TRBJ2-7; unclear D gene. V dropped 1 base and J dropped 3 bases, with 10 bases sitting between them. CDR3 length equals 14 residues. Germline CDR1 reads MGHRA; CDR2 reads YSYEKL. CDR3 loop: CASSQVTTFYEQYF. Written as DNA, the CDR3 is TGCGCCAGCAGCCAAGTAACGACTTTCTACGAGCAGTACTTC.

The V gene is TRBV6-2 or TRBV6-3, the J gene TRBJ1-2, with D unclear. Looked up from germline, CDR1 is MNHEY and CDR2 is SVGEGT. V was cut by 6 bases and J by 4 bases, with 24 bases left in between. The CDR3 is 17 amino acids. Here the CDR3 DNA reads TGTGCCAGCAGCGTTTTTTCCTCAATAGCCCGAAGCTATGGCTACACCTTC. It codes for CASSVFSSIARSYGYTF.

V is TRBV6-5 and J is TRBJ1-3, with 9 bases that match TRBD1. The CDR3 has 14 amino acids. With V trimmed by 6 bases and J by 11 bases, 11 bases remained unmatched. Germline CDR1 is MNHEY and CDR2 is SVGAGI. The CDR3 region has the DNA TGTGCCAGCAGAGGACAGGGGAAGGGGTATGCCATATATTTT. Translation: CASRGQGKGYAIYF.

The gene calls are TRBV30 and TRBJ1-1; D is possibly TRBD1 (5 bases). The germline V and J ends were trimmed by 4 bases and 0 bases, with 21 bases remaining between them. Germline CDR1 GTSNPN, CDR2 SVGIG (reference sequence). The CDR3 runs to 17 residues. CDR3 sequence (DNA): TGTGCCTGGAACCCCGGGTGGGGGGAGGAAATGAACACTGAAGCTTTCTTT. Its protein product is CAWNPGWGEEMNTEAFF.

This clone was recorded a few times. The rearrangement links TRBV19 to TRBJ2-7; 9 bases align to TRBD1. The germline V gene encodes CDR1 LNHDA and CDR2 SQIVND (reference sequence). The V and J ends lost 1 base and 2 bases, in that order; junction bases with no gene match: 3. There are 15 residues in the CDR3. The CDR3 coding sequence is TGTGCCAGTAGTATAGGGGGGACAGGGACCTACGAGCAGTACTTC. Protein product: CASSIGGTGTYEQYF.

The chain combines TRBV10-3 with TRBJ2-5; 7 nucleotides match TRBD1. With 2 bases clipped from V and 2 bases from J, the junction kept 5 bases outside the gene matches. This CDR3 comprises 15 residues. Germline lookup yields CDR1 ENHRY and CDR2 SYGVKD. In nucleotides, the CDR3 is TGTGCCATCAGTGAGGGACAGGTCGGACAAGAGACCCAGTACTTC. Its translation: CAISEGQVGQETQYF.

This chain connects TRBV24-1 to TRBJ2-3; D may be TRBD2 (5 bases). The CDR3 sequence is 16 residues long. Trimming shortened V by 5 bases and J by 0 bases, and 14 bases separated the two germline ends. CDR1 is KGHDR, CDR2 SFDVKD, per germline. The CDR3 loop reads CATSGWGVGSTDTQYF. DNA for the CDR3: TGTGCCACCAGTGGTTGGGGAGTCGGTAGCACAGATACGCAGTATTTT.

The CDR3 loop reads CASSSRPGGNSPLHF. In nucleotides, the CDR3 is TGTGCCAGCAGTTCAAGACCTGGGGGAAATTCACCCCTCCACTTT. The chain joins TRBV7-2 to TRBJ1-6, with D perhaps matching TRBD1 (5 bases). Germline assignment: CDR1 SGHTA and CDR2 FQGNSA. The V and J ends lost 6 bases and 7 bases respectively, with 16 bases between them. This CDR3 is built from 15 residues.

The sample holds one count of this clone. This chain joins TRBV30 and TRBJ1-1; TRBD1 aligns across 10 bases. Trimming removed 4 bases from V and 10 bases from J; junction bases left unmatched: 9. CDR1 is GTSNPN and CDR2 is SVGIG in the germline V gene (reference sequence). CDR3 size: 13 residues. The CDR3 nucleotides are TGTGCCTGGACAGTAGCCCGGACAGGGGGAGCTTTCTTT. Translation: CAWTVARTGGAFF.

The gene calls are TRBV7-3 and TRBJ2-3; D might be TRBD1 or TRBD2, each matching 5 bases. The length of the CDR3 is 14 residues. The germline gives CDR1 SGHTA, CDR2 FQGTGA. V was trimmed by 5 bases and J by 6 bases, leaving 15 bases between them. The CDR3 DNA reads as TGTGCCAGCAGCCCGGGACCCGTTGTGGATACGCAGTATTTT. It specifies CASSPGPVVDTQYF. Full variable domain (remainder filled in from reference TRBV7-3 and TRBJ2-3): GAGVSQTPSNKVTEKGKYVELRCDPISGHTALYWYRQSLGQGPEFLIYFQGTGAADDSGLPNDRFFAVRPEGSVSTLKIQRTERGDSAVYLCASSPGPVVDTQYFGPGTRLTVL.

This clone was picked up one time. This chain links TRBV6-5 with TRBJ1-2; the D gene is possibly TRBD1 (5 bases). This CDR3 is 14 amino acids long. Trimming stripped 6 bases from V and 1 base from J, with 12 bases between. CDR1 MNHEY and CDR2 SVGAGI come from the germline V gene. The CDR3 DNA sequence: TGTGCCAGCAGGCCAGGGAAGTATAACTATGGCTACACCTTC. It codes for CASRPGKYNYGYTF.

This chain joins TRBV12-3 or TRBV12-4 and TRBJ2-2; 7 nucleotides agree with TRBD2. The ends lost 10 bases at V and 6 bases at J; junction bases unmatched: 8. This CDR3 has 13 residues. CDR3 in DNA: TGTGCCAACAGCCCTCGGGAGGCCGGGGAGCTGTTTTTT. It is translated as CANSPREAGELFF.

V is TRBV7-9 and J is TRBJ1-1; the D is unclear. Germline values: CDR1 SEHNR, CDR2 FQNEAQ (reference sequence). The V and J ends lost 6 bases and 1 base respectively, with 12 bases between them. The CDR3 is made up of 14 amino acids. The DNA of the CDR3 is TGTGCCAGCAGGTCCGGGCGACAGAACACTGAAGCTTTCTTT. It yields the protein CASRSGRQNTEAFF. The full variable domain, with the rest looked up from reference TRBV7-9 and TRBJ1-1, is DTGVSQNPRHKITKRGQNVTFRCDPISEHNRLYWYRQTLGQGPEFLTYFQNEAQLEKSRLLSDRFSAERPKGSFSTLEIQRTEQGDSAMYLCASRSGRQNTEAFFGQGTRLTVV.

The genes are TRBV28 and TRBJ2-1; TRBD2 is a possible D gene (6 bases). From germline, CDR1 is MDHEN and CDR2 SYDVKM. V was shortened by 3 bases and J by 5 bases, with 11 bases between the two germline ends. The CDR3 is 14 amino acids. CDR3 nucleotide sequence: TGTGCCAGCAGTTTCGGTCGGGGGAACAATGAGCAGTTCTTC. Translation gives CASSFGRGNNEQFF.

This CDR3 reads CASSLDLHVGGGQIYNEQFF. CDR3 DNA: TGTGCCAGCAGCTTAGACCTCCATGTGGGTGGGGGACAAATATACAATGAGCAGTTCTTC. The J gene is TRBJ2-1, the V gene TRBV11-2; D perhaps matches TRBD1 (6 bases). The CDR3 has 20 residues. V shed 0 bases and J shed 4 bases, with 25 bases lying between them. Germline V gives CDR1 SGHAT, CDR2 FQNNGV.

The rearrangement joins TRBV29-1 to TRBJ2-2; TRBD1 is a possible D gene (5 bases). The CDR3 runs to 16 residues. Germline values: CDR1 SQVTM, CDR2 ANQGSEA. With 7 bases removed from V and 6 bases from J, the gap between germline ends came to 24 bases. CDR3 nucleotides: TGCAGCGCCACCCTACACAGGTTGGGGCCCGCCGGGGAGCTGTTTTTT. Protein: CSATLHRLGPAGELFF.

The chain couples TRBV6-5 to TRBJ1-1; D gene unclear. This CDR3 spans 11 amino acids. V shed 6 bases and J shed 5 bases, with 7 bases lying between them. Germline V gene data show CDR1 as MNHEY and CDR2 as SVGAGI. As DNA, the CDR3 is TGTGCCAGCAGGATCGGAACTGAAGCTTTCTTT. The encoded protein is CASRIGTEAFF.

This clone was picked up one time. This chain uses TRBV2 with TRBJ2-6, with D unclear. V was cut by 8 bases and J by 0 bases, with 11 bases left in between. CDR3 size: 15 residues. CDR1 and CDR2 from the germline V gene are SNHLY and FYNNEI. The DNA of the CDR3 is TGTGCCAGCGGGCCCACTTACTCTGGGGCCAACGTCCTGACTTTC. Translating gives CASGPTYSGANVLTF.

This chain uses TRBV6-5 with TRBJ2-1; TRBD2 matches at 9 bases. Germline assignment: CDR1 MNHEY and CDR2 SVGAGI. The CDR3 contains 14 residues. V was pared by 7 bases and J by 7 bases, with 8 bases of the junction left unmatched. The CDR3 sequence: CASNGAGGPNEQFF. The CDR3 DNA sequence: TGTGCCAGCAATGGGGCGGGAGGGCCAAATGAGCAGTTCTTC.

By sample share, this clone is large. The V call is TRBV7-9, the J call TRBJ1-5; TRBD1 is a possible D gene (6 bases). V lost 3 bases to trimming and J lost 3 bases, with 9 bases between them. Germline V CDR1 and CDR2: SEHNR, FQNEAQ (reference sequence). CDR3 length equals 14 residues. CDR3 in DNA: TGTGCCAGCAGCTTGGACAGCCCCAATCAGCCCCAGCATTTT. It codes for CASSLDSPNQPQHF.

The V and J genes are TRBV7-8 and TRBJ1-5; tentative D call: TRBD1 (6 bases). This CDR3 spans 16 amino acids. Germline V CDR1 and CDR2: SGHVS, FQNEAQ. The V end lost 2 bases, the J end lost 6 bases, and 17 bases lay between the germline ends. The CDR3 DNA is TGTGCCAGCAGCTTATTGTTAGGGGGGCGCGGTCAGCCCCAGCATTTT. Translating gives CASSLLLGGRGQPQHF. Full variable domain (remainder filled in from reference TRBV7-8 and TRBJ1-5): GAGVSQSPRYKVAKRGQDVALRCDPISGHVSLFWYQQALGQGPEFLTYFQNEAQLDKSGLPSDRFFAERPEGSVSTLKIQRTQQEDSAVYLCASSLLLGGRGQPQHFGDGTRLSIL.

The chain couples TRBV2 to TRBJ1-1; TRBD1 agrees at 9 bases. The CDR3 consists of 13 residues. Looked up from germline, CDR1 is SNHLY and CDR2 is FYNNEI. After removal of 7 bases from V and 5 bases from J, the junction contained 5 bases not matched to a gene. CDR3 nucleotides: TGTGCCAGCACGTACAGGGGGCGGACTGAAGCTTTCTTT. Translation: CASTYRGRTEAFF.

The chain combines TRBV18 with TRBJ2-1; 10 bases match TRBD2. The V gene's germline CDR1 is KGHSH and CDR2 LQKENI. This CDR3 spans 15 amino acids. The junction had 6 bases not matched to a gene; V was cut back by 4 bases and J by 6 bases. The CDR3 region has the DNA TGTGCCAGCTCACTCTTAGCGGGAGGCGGCAATGAGCAGTTCTTC. It codes for CASSLLAGGGNEQFF.

The chain recombines TRBV11-3 with TRBJ2-7; 9 bases map to TRBD2. The CDR3 is made up of 14 amino acids. In germline, CDR1 is SGHNT, CDR2 YENEEA. The J segment lost 5 bases and the V segment lost 5 bases, leaving 7 bases of the junction unmatched. CDR3 coding DNA: TGTGCCAGCAGCCTTAGCGGGAGAACCCACGAGCAGTACTTC. Translation gives CASSLSGRTHEQYF.

The chain carries TRBV28 and TRBJ1-1; maybe TRBD1 (5 bases). V lost 3 bases, J lost 6 bases, and 14 bases lay in between. Per the germline V gene, CDR1 is MDHEN and CDR2 is SYDVKM. CDR3 length equals 14 residues. The CDR3 DNA sequence: TGTGCCAGCAGTTTTCCCGGGCAGGGCGCTGAAGCTTTCTTT. This gives the protein CASSFPGQGAEAFF.